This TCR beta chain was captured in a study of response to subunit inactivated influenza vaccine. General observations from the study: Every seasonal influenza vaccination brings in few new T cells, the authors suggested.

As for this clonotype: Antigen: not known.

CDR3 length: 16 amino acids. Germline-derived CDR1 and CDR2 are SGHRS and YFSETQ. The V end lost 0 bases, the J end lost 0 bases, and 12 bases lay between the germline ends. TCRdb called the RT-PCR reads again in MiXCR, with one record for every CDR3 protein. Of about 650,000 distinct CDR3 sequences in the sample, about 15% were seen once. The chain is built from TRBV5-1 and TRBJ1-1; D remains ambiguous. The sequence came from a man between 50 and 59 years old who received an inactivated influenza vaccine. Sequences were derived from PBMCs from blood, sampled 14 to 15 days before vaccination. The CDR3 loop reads CASSLDSSQLNTEAFF. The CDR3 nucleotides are TGCGCCAGCAGCTTGGACAGCTCTCAATTGAACACTGAAGCTTTCTTT.